This TCR beta chain was sequenced for a study of PD-1 blockade in mismatch repair-deficient tumors. TCR sequencing covered a few patients who responded to pembrolizumab. Germline CDR1 and CDR2: SGHAT and FQNNGV. The CDR3 contains 14 residues. The V end was cut by 4 bases, the J end by 2 bases, with 11 bases between. This clone has only one observation. Assay used: immunoSEQ multiplex PCR; TCRdb lists only in-frame clones, some missing. The profile shows roughly 130,000 clones, 88% of them singletons. The receptor was derived from an adult with mismatch repair-deficient cancer. The sequencing here drew on peripheral blood, taken roughly 70 weeks after starting pembrolizumab. The chain recombines TRBV11-2 with TRBJ1-1, with a tentative D call TRBD1 (6 bases). CDR3 coding DNA: TGTGCCAGCAGCTACTCGGACAGAAACACTGAAGCTTTCTTT. Its protein product is CASSYSDRNTEAFF.